The 17 T cell receptor beta chains listed next were all sequenced from one sample in a study of control samples from healthy donors and cancer patients. Repertoires were generated with immunoSEQ multiplex PCR, while TCRdb's copy carries only in-frame clones and drops some. The sample lists some 130,000 clones; around 90% were seen once. Sequencing used blood. The receptors derive from a man younger than 30 in good health.

The chain combines TRBV5-6 with TRBJ1-1; a weak D match, TRBD1 (5 bases). This CDR3 contains 14 residues. Trimming shortened V by 4 bases and J by 9 bases, and 19 bases separated the two germline ends. Germline CDR1 is SGHDT and CDR2 is YYEEEE. The CDR3: CASSVGGADFKAFF. CDR3 coding DNA: TGTGCCAGCAGCGTCGGTGGGGCAGACTTTAAAGCTTTCTTT.

The V and J genes are TRBV27 and TRBJ2-3, with TRBD2 matching over 7 bases. The CDR3 is 14 residues long. Germline trimming cut 2 bases from V and 4 bases from J; bases unmatched to any gene: 3. Germline-derived CDR1 and CDR2 are MNHEY and SMNVEV (reference sequence). The CDR3 DNA reads TGTGCCAGCAGTTTAAGGCTAGCGGCAGATACGCAGTATTTT. As protein: CASSLRLAADTQYF.

The genes are TRBV5-6 and TRBJ1-5; D not resolved. With 3 bases removed from V and 4 bases from J, the gap between germline ends came to 14 bases. CDR1 and CDR2 from the germline V gene are SGHDT and YYEEEE. The CDR3 is 15 residues long. As DNA, the CDR3 is TGTGCCAGCAGCTCGAGGCTAACCACAAATCAGCCCCAGCATTTT. Translated: CASSSRLTTNQPQHF. Filled out from reference TRBV5-6 and TRBJ1-5, the complete variable domain reads DAGVTQSPTHLIKTRGQQVTLRCSPKSGHDTVSWYQQALGQGPQFIFQYYEEEERQRGNFPDRFSGHQFPNYSSELNVNALLLGDSALYLCASSSRLTTNQPQHFGDGTRLSIL.

The chain recombines TRBV10-2 with TRBJ1-1; 11 bases match TRBD1. The CDR3 runs to 15 residues. Germline CDR1 and CDR2: WSHSY and SAAADI. V gave up 1 base and J gave up 6 bases; unmatched junction bases: 4. The DNA for the CDR3 is TGCGCCAGCAGTGAGTGGGACAGGGGGGATTCTGAAGCTTTCTTT. The encoded protein is CASSEWDRGDSEAFF.

The chain uses TRBV2 and TRBJ1-1, with 7 nucleotides matching TRBD1. CDR3 length equals 15 residues. V shed 3 bases, J shed 5 bases, and the junction held 9 bases outside the gene matches. CDR1 is SNHLY and CDR2 is FYNNEI in the germline V gene. CDR3 DNA: TGTGCCAGCAGTGAGGCACAGGGGAGCGGGACTGAAGCTTTCTTT. Translation: CASSEAQGSGTEAFF.

V is TRBV27 and J is TRBJ2-7, with no clear D. The length of the CDR3 is 13 residues. V was clipped by 6 bases and J by 6 bases, with 15 bases between them. CDR1 and CDR2 (germline): MNHEY, SMNVEV (reference sequence). CDR3 DNA: TGTGCCAGCAGCCCGAGTGGCCCTACCGAGCAGTACGTC. Its protein is CASSPSGPTEQYV.

This clone showed up just once. The chain joins TRBV27 to TRBJ1-5; D possibly corresponds to TRBD1 (5 bases). This CDR3 has 13 residues. V gave up 4 bases and J gave up 6 bases, with 10 bases separating them. Germline V gene lookup returns CDR1 MNHEY and CDR2 SMNVEV (reference sequence). CDR3: CASSSSGAQPQHF. In nucleotides, the CDR3 is TGTGCCAGCAGTTCTTCCGGGGCTCAGCCCCAGCATTTT.

The V gene is TRBV24-1, the J gene TRBJ2-4; D is perhaps TRBD1 (5 bases). Germline CDR1 KGHDR, CDR2 SFDVKD. V dropped 7 bases and J dropped 8 bases, with 17 bases sitting between them. The CDR3 is 14 amino acids. The CDR3 coding sequence is TGTGCCACCAGGGGGCCCGGGCCCTGGGACATTCAGTACTTC. As protein: CATRGPGPWDIQYF.

The chain employs TRBV14 and TRBJ2-5, with 7 bases fitting TRBD2. The V gene's germline CDR1 is SGHDN and CDR2 FVKESK. V was clipped by 8 bases and J by 2 bases; unmatched bases: 5. The CDR3 totals 13 residues. CDR3 bases: TGTGCCAGCGCCGGGAGGTTGCAAGAGACCCAGTACTTC. Protein sequence: CASAGRLQETQYF.

The J gene is TRBJ2-3, the V gene TRBV2, with 9 nucleotides matching TRBD2. CDR1 is SNHLY, CDR2 FYNNEI, per germline. The CDR3 totals 15 residues. After removal of 4 bases from V and 5 bases from J, the junction contained 7 bases not matched to a gene. The CDR3 here is CASSGVAGGRDTQYF. CDR3 DNA: TGTGCCAGCAGTGGTGTCGCGGGGGGGCGAGATACGCAGTATTTT. The entire variable domain, with the rest obtained from reference TRBV2 and TRBJ2-3, is as follows: EPEVTQTPSHQVTQMGQEVILRCVPISNHLYFYWYRQILGQKVEFLVSFYNNEISEKSEIFDDQFSVERPDGSNFTLKIRSTKLEDSAMYFCASSGVAGGRDTQYFGPGTRLTVL.

The chain uses TRBV6-6 and TRBJ1-2, with TRBD1 identical over 7 bases. Germline V lookup: CDR1 MNHNY, CDR2 SVGAGI (reference sequence). CDR3 size: 13 residues. The ends lost 6 bases at V and 6 bases at J; junction bases unmatched: 7. CDR3 region: CASSQDRNDGYTF. CDR3 in DNA: TGTGCCAGCAGCCAGGACAGGAACGATGGCTACACCTTC.

In this sample, this clone turned up many times. The V gene is TRBV2, the J gene TRBJ2-5; a weak D match, TRBD2 (6 bases). Germline-derived CDR1 and CDR2 are SNHLY and FYNNEI. V lost 6 bases and J 5 bases, leaving 10 bases between the germline ends. This CDR3 is 12 amino acids long. This chain's CDR3 is CASRRAGETQYF. CDR3 DNA sequence: TGTGCCAGCAGACGGGCGGGGGAGACCCAGTACTTC.

The genes are TRBV13 and TRBJ1-2, with D possibly TRBD1 on 6 matching bases. Between the trimmed V and J ends, which lost 2 bases and 7 bases, there was a span of 11 bases. Germline lookup yields CDR1 PRHDT and CDR2 FYEKMQ (reference sequence). This CDR3 has 13 amino acids. The CDR3 reads CASSLFQGFGYTF. The CDR3 DNA sequence: TGTGCCAGCAGCTTATTCCAGGGGTTTGGCTACACCTTC.

The rearrangement joins TRBV20-1 to TRBJ2-3; 9 bases match TRBD1. The CDR3 totals 11 residues. Germline CDR1 reads DFQATT; CDR2 reads SNEGSKA (reference sequence). The junction had 6 bases not matched to a gene; V was cut back by 3 bases and J by 14 bases. The CDR3: CSASSGTGSYF. The DNA of the CDR3 is TGCAGTGCTAGCTCCGGGACAGGGTCGTATTTT.

CDR3: CASRKLAGGTDTQYF. CDR3 nucleotides: TGTGCCAGCAGGAAACTAGCGGGGGGCACAGATACGCAGTATTTT. The rearrangement joins TRBV7-2 to TRBJ2-3, with TRBD2 matching 11 bases. CDR1 is SGHTA and CDR2 is FQGNSA in the germline V gene. Trimming cost V 6 bases and J 1 base; bases outside gene matches: 3. This CDR3 spans 15 amino acids.

The V gene is TRBV5-6, the J gene TRBJ2-7; 8 bases fit TRBD2. The trim removed 4 bases at V and 2 bases at J, leaving 2 bases unmatched. The CDR3 loop spans 13 amino acids. Germline CDR1 is SGHDT and CDR2 is YYEEEE. The chain's CDR3 is CASSPGLAYEQYV. The CDR3 nucleotides are TGTGCCAGCAGCCCGGGACTAGCCTACGAGCAGTACGTC.

This sequence joins TRBV6-4 and TRBJ1-2, with D possibly matching TRBD1 (5 bases). The germline CDR1 and CDR2 sequences are MRHNA and SNTAGT. The CDR3 loop spans 14 amino acids. V was shortened by 0 bases and J by 7 bases, with 12 bases between the two germline ends. CDR3 loop: CASSDSGQGGGYTF. The CDR3 DNA sequence: TGTGCCAGCAGTGACTCAGGGCAGGGAGGTGGCTACACCTTC.